This T cell receptor (beta chain) emerged from a study of blood T cell repertoires in COVID-19. This CDR3 is 15 amino acids long. V shed 2 bases and J shed 6 bases, with 13 bases lying between them. The data were produced by immunoSEQ multiplex PCR, yet TCRdb's version contains in-frame clones alone and is incomplete. Of some 220,000 clones in the sample, approximately 81% are singletons; the top ten hold less than 20%. This sequence was found in a woman of 80 years or more with active or convalescent COVID-19. This chain connects TRBV23-1 to TRBJ2-2; D gene ambiguous. TRBV23-1 falls under the ORF class, with uncertain function. Input material: peripheral blood. CDR3 nucleotide sequence: TGCGCCAGCAGTCAAAGGTTTCAGGCCCCCGGGGAGCTGTTTTTT. The encoded protein is CASSQRFQAPGELFF.